This TCR beta chain was sequenced in a study of early T cells in non-severe SARS-CoV-2 infection. The sample holds many counts of this clonotype. TCRdb fed the 5' RACE reads into MiXCR, producing one record per CDR3 protein. The repertoire holds roughly 20,000 distinct CDR3 sequences, with roughly 3.5% as singletons. CDR1 is SEHNR, CDR2 FQNEAQ, per germline (reference sequence). CDR3 size: 13 residues. The V gene lost 5 bases and the J gene lost 2 bases, with 10 bases spanning the gap. Input material: whole blood. The V gene is TRBV7-9, the J gene TRBJ2-7; D might be TRBD1 (6 bases). The sequence derives from an adult who was a healthcare worker with PCR-confirmed SARS-CoV-2 infection or an uninfected control (not recorded which). The CDR3 protein is CASSPGQTYEQYF. CDR3 DNA: TGTGCCAGCAGCCCGGGACAAACCTACGAGCAGTACTTC.